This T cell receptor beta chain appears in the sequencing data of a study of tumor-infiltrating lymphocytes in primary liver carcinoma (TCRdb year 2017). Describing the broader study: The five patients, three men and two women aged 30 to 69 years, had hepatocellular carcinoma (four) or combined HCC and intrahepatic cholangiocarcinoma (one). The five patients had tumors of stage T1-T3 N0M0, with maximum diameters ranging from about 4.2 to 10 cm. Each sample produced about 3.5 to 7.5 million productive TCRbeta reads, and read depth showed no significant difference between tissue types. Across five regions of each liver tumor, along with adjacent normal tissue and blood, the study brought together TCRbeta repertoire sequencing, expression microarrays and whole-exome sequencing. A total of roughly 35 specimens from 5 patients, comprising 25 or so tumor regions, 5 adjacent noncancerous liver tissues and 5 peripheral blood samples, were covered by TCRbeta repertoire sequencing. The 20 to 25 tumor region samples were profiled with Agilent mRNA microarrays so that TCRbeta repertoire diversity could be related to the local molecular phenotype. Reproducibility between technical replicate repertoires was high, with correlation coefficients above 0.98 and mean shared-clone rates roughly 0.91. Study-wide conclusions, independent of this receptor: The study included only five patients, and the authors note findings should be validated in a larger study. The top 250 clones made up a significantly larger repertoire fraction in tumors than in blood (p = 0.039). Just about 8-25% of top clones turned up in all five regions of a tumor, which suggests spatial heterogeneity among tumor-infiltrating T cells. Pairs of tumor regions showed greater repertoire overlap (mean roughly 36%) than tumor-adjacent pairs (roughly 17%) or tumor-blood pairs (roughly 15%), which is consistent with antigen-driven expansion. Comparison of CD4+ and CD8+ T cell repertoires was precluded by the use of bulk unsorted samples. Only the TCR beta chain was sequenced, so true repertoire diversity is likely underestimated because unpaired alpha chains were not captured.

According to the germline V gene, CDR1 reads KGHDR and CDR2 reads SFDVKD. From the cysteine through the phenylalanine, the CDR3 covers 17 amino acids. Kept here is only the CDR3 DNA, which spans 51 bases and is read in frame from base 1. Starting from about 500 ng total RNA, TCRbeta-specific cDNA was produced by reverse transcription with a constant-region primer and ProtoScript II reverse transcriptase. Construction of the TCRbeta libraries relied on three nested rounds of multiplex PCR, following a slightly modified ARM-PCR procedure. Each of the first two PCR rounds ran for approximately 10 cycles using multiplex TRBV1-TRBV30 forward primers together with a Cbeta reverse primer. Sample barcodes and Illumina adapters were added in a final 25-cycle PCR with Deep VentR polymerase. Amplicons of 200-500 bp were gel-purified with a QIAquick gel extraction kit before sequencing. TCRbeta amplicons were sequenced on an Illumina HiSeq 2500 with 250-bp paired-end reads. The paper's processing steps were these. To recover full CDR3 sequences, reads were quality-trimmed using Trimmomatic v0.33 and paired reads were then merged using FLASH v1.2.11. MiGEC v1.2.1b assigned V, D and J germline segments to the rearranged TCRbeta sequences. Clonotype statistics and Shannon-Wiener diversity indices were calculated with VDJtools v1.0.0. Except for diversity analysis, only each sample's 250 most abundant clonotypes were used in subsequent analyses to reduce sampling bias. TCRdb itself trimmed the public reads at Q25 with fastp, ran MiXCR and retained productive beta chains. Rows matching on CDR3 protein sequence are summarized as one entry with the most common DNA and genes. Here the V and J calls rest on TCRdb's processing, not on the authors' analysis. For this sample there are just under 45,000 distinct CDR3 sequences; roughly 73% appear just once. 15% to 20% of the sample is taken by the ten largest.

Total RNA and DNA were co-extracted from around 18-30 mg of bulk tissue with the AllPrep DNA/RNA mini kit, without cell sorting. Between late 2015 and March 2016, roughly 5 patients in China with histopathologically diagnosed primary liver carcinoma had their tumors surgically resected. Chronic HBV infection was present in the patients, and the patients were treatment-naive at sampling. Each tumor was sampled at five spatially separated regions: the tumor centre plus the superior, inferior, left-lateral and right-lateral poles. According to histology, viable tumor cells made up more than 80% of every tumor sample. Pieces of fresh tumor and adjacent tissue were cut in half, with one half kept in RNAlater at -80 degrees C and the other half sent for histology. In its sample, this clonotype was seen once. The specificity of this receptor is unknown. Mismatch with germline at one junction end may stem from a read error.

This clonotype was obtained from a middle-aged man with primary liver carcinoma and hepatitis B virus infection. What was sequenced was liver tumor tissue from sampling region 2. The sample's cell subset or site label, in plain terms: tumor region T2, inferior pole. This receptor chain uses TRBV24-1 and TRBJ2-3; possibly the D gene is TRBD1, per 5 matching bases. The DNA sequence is TGTGCCACCAGTGATTCTTTAGGACATGCAATTCTAGATACACAGTATTTT. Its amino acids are CATSDSLGHAILDTQYF.